This TCR beta chain was observed in a study of cytomegalovirus exposure and HLA in healthy donors. Notes on the study in general: Later analysis demonstrated an association between a missense DCLRE1C variant and TCR beta V- and J-gene trimming. Available immune exposure information was restricted to CMV serostatus only. TCR beta sequences reportedly predicted most subjects' HLA-A and HLA-B alleles accurately.

Germline-derived CDR1 and CDR2 are SGHRS and YFSETQ. V was cut by 4 bases and J by 4 bases, with 14 bases left in between. This CDR3 region has 14 residues. Turning to this clone: Its antigen is unidentified.

The study ran its PCR with 60 Vbeta and 13 Jbeta primers. Profiled with immunoSEQ multiplex PCR; TCRdb holds only in-frame clones, not every one. The repertoire has 150,000 to 200,000 clones, under 9.5% of them found once; the top ten carry 1% to 1.5%. Sequencing was carried out using PBMCs. The TCR sequence derives from a woman aged 25 to 39 in good health and CMV-seropositive. The rearrangement links TRBV5-1 to TRBJ2-5; D may be TRBD2 (6 bases). The CDR3 here is CASSLSSGVETQYF. The CDR3 DNA reads as TGCGCCAGCAGCCTCTCGTCGGGGGTAGAGACCCAGTACTTC.